These 30 T cell receptor beta chains were sequenced from one sample in a study of cytomegalovirus exposure and HLA in healthy donors. The primer mix had 60 Vbeta and 13 Jbeta primers. Clones were sequenced by immunoSEQ multiplex PCR, and TCRdb holds only the in-frame ones, with some missing. The listing records about 77,000 clones. The sequenced material came from PBMCs. All receptors derive from a man aged 50 to 60 in good health and CMV-seropositive.

The J gene is TRBJ1-1, the V gene TRBV10-3; perhaps TRBD1 as D (5 bases). The CDR3 covers 16 residues. V lost 0 bases, J lost 2 bases, and 13 bases lay in between. From germline, CDR1 is ENHRY and CDR2 SYGVKD. The CDR3 region has the DNA TGTGCCATCAGTGAGTCTCGACAGTTATCAAACACTGAAGCTTTCTTT. Its protein is CAISESRQLSNTEAFF.

V and J are TRBV28 and TRBJ2-7; 7 bases align to TRBD2. V was pared by 3 bases and J by 0 bases, with 5 bases of the junction left unmatched. CDR1 and CDR2 from the germline V gene are MDHEN and SYDVKM. The CDR3 length is 15 residues. CDR3 in amino acids: CASSLRAGSSYEQYF. The CDR3, as DNA: TGTGCCAGCAGTTTGAGAGCGGGGAGCTCCTACGAGCAGTACTTC.

V gene TRBV28 combines with J gene TRBJ2-7; 7 nucleotides agree with TRBD2. This CDR3 spans 17 amino acids. Germline V gene lookup returns CDR1 MDHEN and CDR2 SYDVKM. With V trimmed by 4 bases and J by 0 bases, 12 bases remained unmatched. For the CDR3, the DNA is TGTGCCAGCAGTTCCTCCGGGACTACTATCTACTCCTACGAGCAGTACGTC. Its protein is CASSSSGTTIYSYEQYV.

CDR3 residues: CASSFFPEGKLFF. CDR3 nucleotides: TGTGCCAGCAGTTTTTTCCCCGAGGGAAAACTGTTTTTT. The V gene is TRBV25-1, the J gene TRBJ1-4, with D unresolved. The ends were cut back, 5 bases at V and 10 bases at J, with 14 bases in the middle. Germline lookup yields CDR1 MGHDK and CDR2 SYGVNS. This CDR3 spans 13 amino acids.

This sequence joins TRBV27 and TRBJ1-5; D remains unclear. The CDR3 is 13 amino acids. Per germline, CDR1 MNHEY and CDR2 SMNVEV (reference sequence). V lost 4 bases and J lost 4, with 8 bases in between. CDR3 nucleotide sequence: TGTGCCAGCAGTTGGAGCACAAATCAGCCCCAGCATTTT. It translates to CASSWSTNQPQHF.

The chain joins TRBV28 to TRBJ2-6; possible D gene TRBD2, 6 bases. Germline values: CDR1 MDHEN, CDR2 SYDVKM. The CDR3 loop spans 16 amino acids. V shed 5 bases and J shed 2 bases, with 13 bases lying between them. CDR3 nucleotides: TGTGCCAGCAGTGGCCCCGCGGGGACTGGGGCCAACGTCCTGACTTTC. It translates to CASSGPAGTGANVLTF. The whole variable domain, remainder taken from reference TRBV28 and TRBJ2-6, is DVKVTQSSRYLVKRTGEKVFLECVQDMDHENMFWYRQDPGLGLRLIYFSYDVKMKEKGDIPEGYSVSREKKERFSLILESASTNQTSMYLCASSGPAGTGANVLTFGAGSRLTVL.

To note about this clone: Other DNA sequences in the same sample also yield this CDR3. The DNA of the CDR3 is TGTGCCCGAAGCAAGTTGGAGGGTCTAGCGGTTAGCACAGATACGCAGTATTTT. This codes for CARSKLEGLAVSTDTQYF. This rearrangement joins TRBV19 to TRBJ2-3, with 7 bases that match TRBD2. Germline CDR1 and CDR2: LNHDA and SQIVND (reference sequence). Losses at the gene ends were 11 bases for V and 0 bases for J; bases not matched to a gene: 20. The CDR3 covers 18 residues.

This chain joins TRBV5-6 and TRBJ2-1; 8 bases align to TRBD1. The CDR3 is made up of 17 amino acids. Per the germline V gene, CDR1 is SGHDT and CDR2 is YYEEEE. With V trimmed by 4 bases and J by 6 bases, 15 bases remained unmatched. The CDR3 sequence: CASSLPTRTGFRNEQFF. The CDR3, as DNA: TGTGCCAGCAGCCTTCCAACGAGGACAGGGTTTCGCAATGAGCAGTTCTTC.

As to this clone: Other nucleotide sequences in the sample specify the same CDR3. The chain employs TRBV19 and TRBJ2-3; 7 bases agree with TRBD2. CDR1 is LNHDA and CDR2 is SQIVND in the germline V gene (reference sequence). CDR3 length: 18 residues. The CDR3 sequence is CEPSKLEGLAVSTDTQYF. In DNA form, the CDR3 reads TGTGAGCCAAGCAAGTTGGAGGGTCTAGCGGTTAGCACAGATACGCAGTATTTT.

The V call is TRBV11-2, the J call TRBJ1-3, with TRBD1 matching over 8 bases. This CDR3 has 16 amino acids. J was trimmed by 1 base and V by 5 bases; bases with no gene match: 7. Germline V gene sequence: CDR1 SGHAT, CDR2 FQNNGV. The CDR3 sequence: CASSLYTGGSGNTIYF. The CDR3, as DNA: TGTGCCAGCAGCCTATACACAGGGGGGTCTGGAAACACCATATATTTT. The entire variable domain, with the rest obtained from reference TRBV11-2 and TRBJ1-3, is as follows: EAGVAQSPRYKIIEKRQSVAFWCNPISGHATLYWYQQILGQGPKLLIQFQNNGVVDDSQLPKDRFSAERLKGVDSTLKIQPAKLEDSAVYLCASSLYTGGSGNTIYFGEGSWLTVV.

J is TRBJ1-1 and V is TRBV7-9; tentative D call: TRBD1 (6 bases). Between the trimmed V and J ends, which lost 5 bases and 6 bases, there was a span of 16 bases. Germline CDR1 is SEHNR and CDR2 is FQNEAQ (reference sequence). CDR3 length equals 14 residues. The CDR3 bases are TGTGCCAGCAGCCTGAAGGGAGGGGGGGCTGAAGCTTTCTTT. This sequence encodes CASSLKGGGAEAFF.

The V and J genes are TRBV19 and TRBJ1-1, with a weak D call TRBD1 (5 bases). Trimming left V 5 bases short and J 1 base short, with 14 bases between. The CDR3 extends over 15 amino acids. The germline gives CDR1 LNHDA, CDR2 SQIVND (reference sequence). The CDR3 DNA sequence: TGTGCCAGTAGTCTCCGTACAGGAGCGAACACTGAAGCTTTCTTT. It is translated as CASSLRTGANTEAFF.

The chain links TRBV5-1 to TRBJ1-4, with D perhaps TRBD1 (5 bases). Between the trimmed V and J ends, which lost 0 bases and 5 bases, there was a span of 5 bases. Germline assignment: CDR1 SGHRS and CDR2 YFSETQ. This CDR3 is 13 amino acids long. The CDR3 DNA follows: TGCGCCAGCAGCTTGGAGGGGAATGAAAAACTGTTTTTT. This translates into CASSLEGNEKLFF.

The chain links TRBV2 to TRBJ2-5, with 7 bases aligning to TRBD1. V shed 6 bases and J 5 bases; nucleotides not matched to a gene: 6. CDR3 length: 13 residues. CDR1 SNHLY and CDR2 FYNNEI come from the germline V gene. Written as DNA, the CDR3 is TGTGCCAGCAGCCAGGGACAGCGGGAGACCCAGTACTTC. Translated, it gives CASSQGQRETQYF.

The chain uses TRBV4-1 and TRBJ2-7; D is undetermined. The germline gives CDR1 MGHRA, CDR2 YSYEKL. Trimming shortened V by 2 bases and J by 1 base, and 15 bases separated the two germline ends. The CDR3 loop spans 16 amino acids. DNA of the CDR3: TGCGCCAGCAGCCAAAGTTCAAGCGTCCCTTCCTACGAGCAGTACGTC. This codes for CASSQSSSVPSYEQYV.

The chain joins TRBV5-5 to TRBJ2-7, with D possibly TRBD1 on 5 matching bases. This CDR3 comprises 13 residues. CDR1 SGHKS and CDR2 YYEKEE come from the germline V gene (reference sequence). Trimming took off 4 bases at V and 0 bases at J, with 8 bases between the two ends. In DNA, the CDR3 is TGTGCCAGCAGCAGTGACAGCTCCTACGAGCAGTACGTC. It is translated as CASSSDSSYEQYV.

The rearrangement joins TRBV5-1 to TRBJ2-2; tentatively, D is TRBD1 (6 bases). The CDR3 sequence is 14 residues long. Looked up from germline, CDR1 is SGHRS and CDR2 is YFSETQ. Between the trimmed V and J ends, which lost 1 base and 5 bases, there was a span of 9 bases. In DNA form, the CDR3 reads TGCGCCAGCAGCTTGACAGGGTTTACCGGGGAGCTGTTTTTT. Protein: CASSLTGFTGELFF.

V is TRBV11-2 and J is TRBJ1-4; TRBD1 is a possible D gene (6 bases). Trimming left V 4 bases short and J 2 bases short, with 11 bases between. Germline lookup yields CDR1 SGHAT and CDR2 FQNNGV. The CDR3 length is 15 residues. The CDR3 spells CASSSGAGTNEKLFF. The CDR3 DNA reads TGTGCCAGCAGCTCAGGGGCAGGGACTAATGAAAAACTGTTTTTT.

The chain has TRBV5-1 and TRBJ1-1; D is unclear. This CDR3 is built from 16 residues. V dropped 1 base and J dropped 2 bases, with 15 bases sitting between them. Looked up from germline, CDR1 is SGHRS and CDR2 is YFSETQ. The CDR3 protein is CASSLWATALNTEAFF. CDR3 DNA: TGCGCCAGCAGCTTGTGGGCGACCGCTTTAAACACTGAAGCTTTCTTT. Supplemented by reference TRBV5-1 and TRBJ1-1, the full variable domain reads KAGVTQTPRYLIKTRGQQVTLSCSPISGHRSVSWYQQTPGQGLQFLFEYFSETQRNKGNFPGRFSGRQFSNSRSEMNVSTLELGDSALYLCASSLWATALNTEAFFGQGTRLTVV.

The J gene is TRBJ1-1, the V gene TRBV19; no firm D call. The CDR3 consists of 13 residues. Germline CDR1 is LNHDA and CDR2 is SQIVND (reference sequence). The V gene lost 6 bases and the J gene lost 1 base, with 9 bases spanning the gap. The CDR3 here is CASRIPGNTEAFF. CDR3 nucleotides: TGTGCCAGTAGAATACCAGGGAACACTGAAGCTTTCTTT.

The chain joins TRBV6-1 to TRBJ2-3; D is undetermined. Germline V gives CDR1 MNHNS, CDR2 SASEGT. The CDR3 extends over 12 amino acids. Trimming left V 8 bases short and J 6 bases short, with 12 bases between. The CDR3 coding sequence is TGTGCCAGCCGTCCCGTCGGGGATACGCAGTATTTT. The encoded protein is CASRPVGDTQYF.

This chain connects TRBV15 to TRBJ1-2, with D tentatively TRBD1 (6 bases). The CDR3 contains 12 residues. Germline V gene lookup returns CDR1 LNHNV and CDR2 YYDKDF (reference sequence). The V end was cut by 8 bases, the J end by 7 bases, with 14 bases between. DNA for the CDR3: TGTGCCACCCGAACAGGGTTGAGTGGCTACACCTTC. Amino acid sequence: CATRTGLSGYTF.

This rearrangement joins TRBV5-6 to TRBJ2-3; maybe TRBD2 (6 bases). The CDR3 loop spans 15 amino acids. The germline V and J ends were trimmed by 5 bases and 4 bases, with 17 bases remaining between them. Germline assignment: CDR1 SGHDT and CDR2 YYEEEE. CDR3 sequence (DNA): TGTGCCAGCAGTCAACCTCGGGGGAATGCAGATACGCAGTATTTT. Its protein product is CASSQPRGNADTQYF.

V usage is TRBV30 and J usage is TRBJ2-5, with D hard to call. CDR1 is GTSNPN, CDR2 SVGIG, per germline (reference sequence). Trimming cost V 5 bases and J 3 bases, with 13 bases left between them. The CDR3 is made up of 13 amino acids. CDR3 bases: TGTGCCTGGTCATGGGCCAGCAAAGAGACCCAGTACTTC. It is translated as CAWSWASKETQYF.

The chain is built from TRBV29-1 and TRBJ2-7, with D perhaps matching TRBD1 (6 bases). Germline values: CDR1 SQVTM, CDR2 ANQGSEA. This CDR3 contains 15 residues. V lost 6 bases to trimming and J lost 0 bases, with 18 bases between them. CDR3 nucleotides: TGCAGCGTCCGGGTGACAGGTCCGAGCTCCTACGAGCAGTACTTC. This gives the protein CSVRVTGPSSYEQYF.

The chain has TRBV6-1 and TRBJ2-4; no clear D. V lost 3 bases and J lost 5, with 8 bases in between. The CDR3 is 13 amino acids. Germline V gene sequence: CDR1 MNHNS, CDR2 SASEGT. The DNA of the CDR3 is TGTGCCAGCAGTGAGACTTGGGAAAACATTCAGTACTTC. It codes for CASSETWENIQYF.

The chain carries TRBV5-1 and TRBJ2-6; D not resolved. In germline, CDR1 is SGHRS, CDR2 YFSETQ. This CDR3 is built from 16 residues. V lost 0 bases, J lost 4 bases, and 11 bases lay in between. Written as DNA, the CDR3 is TGCGCCAGCAGCTTGGTGCAGGTAGGCGGGGCCAACGTCCTGACTTTC. Protein: CASSLVQVGGANVLTF. Full variable domain (outside the CDR3, taken from reference TRBV5-1 and TRBJ2-6): KAGVTQTPRYLIKTRGQQVTLSCSPISGHRSVSWYQQTPGQGLQFLFEYFSETQRNKGNFPGRFSGRQFSNSRSEMNVSTLELGDSALYLCASSLVQVGGANVLTFGAGSRLTVL.

CDR3 in amino acids: CASSDSHSPLHF. In nucleotides, the CDR3 is TGTGCCAGTAGTGACAGCCATTCACCCCTCCACTTT. The chain employs TRBV19 and TRBJ1-6, with D perhaps matching TRBD1 (5 bases). V lost 5 bases and J lost 8, with 7 bases in between. CDR3 size: 12 residues. Germline V gives CDR1 LNHDA, CDR2 SQIVND (reference sequence).

This chain joins TRBV6-5 and TRBJ1-5; D gene ambiguous. The V end was cut by 2 bases, the J end by 0 bases, with 8 bases between. The CDR3 runs 15 residues. The V gene's germline CDR1 is MNHEY and CDR2 SVGAGI. CDR3 nucleotides: TGTGCCAGCAGTTACGGGCAGAATAGCAATCAGCCCCAGCATTTT. Translating gives CASSYGQNSNQPQHF.

J is TRBJ2-3 and V is TRBV27; weak D call: TRBD2 (6 bases). V lost 2 bases to trimming and J lost 3 bases, with 12 bases between them. The CDR3 sequence is 15 residues long. Germline CDR1 and CDR2: MNHEY and SMNVEV (reference sequence). Here the CDR3 reads CASSLESGRTDTQYF. CDR3 nucleotides: TGTGCCAGCAGTTTAGAGTCTGGGAGGACAGATACGCAGTATTTT.